Shown below are 5 T cell receptor beta chains from a single sample sequenced in a study of blood T cell repertoires in COVID-19. Some clones are missing from TCRdb's copy, which holds only in-frame ones; the method was immunoSEQ multiplex PCR. Here the sample spans 88,000 or so clones, over 70% being singletons. Sequencing was performed on peripheral blood. All receptors come from a man in his 60s with acute or convalescent COVID-19.

The chain employs TRBV29-1 and TRBJ2-7, with a tentative D call TRBD1 (5 bases). Germline assignment: CDR1 SQVTM and CDR2 ANQGSEA. The V gene lost 5 bases and the J gene lost 3 bases, with 11 bases spanning the gap. The CDR3 is made up of 12 amino acids. In nucleotides, the CDR3 is TGCAGCGTTAGACAGTCCGACTACGAGCAGTACTTC. Translation gives CSVRQSDYEQYF.

The V and J genes are TRBV27 and TRBJ2-7; 9 bases are shared with TRBD1. The V segment lost 2 bases and the J segment 3 bases; nucleotides outside the gene matches: 8. CDR3 length equals 16 residues. In germline, CDR1 is MNHEY, CDR2 SMNVEV (reference sequence). The CDR3 DNA is TGTGCCAGCAGTTTAGGGGGGACAGGGATCCTCTACGAGCAGTACTTC. Translation gives CASSLGGTGILYEQYF.

The V and J genes are TRBV2 and TRBJ1-1, with TRBD1 as a possible D gene (5 bases). The CDR3 extends over 13 amino acids. Germline loops: CDR1 SNHLY, CDR2 FYNNEI. V lost 4 bases to trimming and J lost 3 bases, with 9 bases between them. The CDR3 reads CASSGDRYTEAFF. In DNA, the CDR3 is TGTGCCAGCAGTGGCGACAGATACACTGAAGCTTTCTTT.

V gene TRBV4-2 combines with J gene TRBJ1-1, with a tentative D call TRBD1 (6 bases). The CDR3 runs 16 residues. Germline-derived CDR1 and CDR2 are LGHNA and YNFKEQ. V shed 4 bases and J shed 4 bases, with 19 bases lying between them. CDR3 in DNA: TGTGCCAGCAGCCGACCACAGGGACGTGAGGCCACTGAAGCTTTCTTT. Translation: CASSRPQGREATEAFF.

This clone occurred a few times. J is TRBJ1-2 and V is TRBV6-5; D uncertain. Germline V gives CDR1 MNHEY, CDR2 SVGAGI. The ends were cut back, 4 bases at V and 0 bases at J, with 9 bases in the middle. CDR3 length: 14 amino acids. In nucleotides, the CDR3 is TGTGCCAGCAGTTTATACACGACTAACTATGGCTACACCTTC. Its protein is CASSLYTTNYGYTF.